The 26 T cell receptor beta chains listed next were all sequenced from one sample in a study of neurological immune-mediated disorders (dated by TCRdb to between 2018 and 2020). The library was built by means of 5' RACE. The data were produced on an Illumina HiSeq 2500. TCRdb handled the public reads itself, with Q25 trimming in fastp and clone calling in MiXCR, and kept productive beta chains. When rows share a CDR3 protein, they turn into one entry using the most common DNA and genes. Here the sample has roughly 74,000 distinct CDR3 sequences; 4% to 6% occur a single time. In total, the top ten clones hold roughly 7% of the sample. Sequenced material: PBMCs. The receptors were gathered from a man aged 18 to 29 with multiple sclerosis.

This clonotype was seen at least ten times. V usage is TRBV7-6 and J usage is TRBJ2-3; 8 nucleotides align to TRBD2. The ends lost 1 base at V and 0 bases at J; junction bases unmatched: 9. The CDR3 sequence is 18 residues long. CDR1 is SGHVS and CDR2 is FNYEAQ in the germline V gene. The DNA of the CDR3 is TGTGCCAGCAGCTTAGAAGAGCCTAGCGGGCGTAGCACAGATACGCAGTATTTT. Protein: CASSLEEPSGRSTDTQYF.

This clonotype was seen at least ten times. V is TRBV5-1 and J is TRBJ2-7; 7 bases are a match to TRBD1. Germline V gene lookup returns CDR1 SGHRS and CDR2 YFSETQ. Trimming removed 7 bases from V and 2 bases from J; junction bases left unmatched: 6. The CDR3 runs to 13 residues. The chain's CDR3 is CASHRDSTYEQYF. The CDR3 region has the DNA TGCGCCAGCCACCGGGACAGCACCTACGAGCAGTACTTC.

The sample holds a few counts of this clonotype. This chain connects TRBV20-1 to TRBJ1-1; no definite D call. Germline V gene lookup returns CDR1 DFQATT and CDR2 SNEGSKA (reference sequence). With 0 bases removed from V and 1 base from J, the gap between germline ends came to 6 bases. CDR3 length: 13 amino acids. The CDR3 protein is CSAREETNTEAFF. CDR3 coding DNA: TGCAGTGCTAGAGAAGAAACGAACACTGAAGCTTTCTTT.

This clonotype came up many times. The chain couples TRBV5-1 to TRBJ2-7; 8 nucleotides align to TRBD1. V was pared by 0 bases and J by 5 bases, with 7 bases of the junction left unmatched. CDR3 length: 15 residues. Germline V CDR1 and CDR2: SGHRS, YFSETQ. CDR3 nucleotide sequence: TGCGCCAGCAGCTTGGCCGGCCGGGGACAGGACGAGCAGTACTTC. As protein: CASSLAGRGQDEQYF.

This clonotype was recorded at least ten times. This chain connects TRBV6-1 to TRBJ1-1; D might be TRBD1 (5 bases). V was clipped by 6 bases and J by 3 bases, with 14 bases between them. This CDR3 contains 14 residues. From germline, CDR1 is MNHNS and CDR2 SASEGT. The CDR3 here is CASSPGRSYTEAFF. CDR3 DNA: TGTGCCAGCAGCCCGGGACGGTCTTACACTGAAGCTTTCTTT.

This clonotype was observed many times. The CDR3, as DNA: TGTGCCAGCGGTTGGACAGGGGGCAGTGGCTACACCTTC. Protein product: CASGWTGGSGYTF. V gene TRBV12-3 or TRBV12-4 combines with J gene TRBJ1-2; 11 bases fit TRBD1. Trimming cost V 8 bases and J 7 bases; bases outside gene matches: 6. The CDR3 is made up of 13 amino acids.

On this clonotype: With a much larger clone just one base away, this may be a read error. The chain uses TRBV28 and TRBJ1-5; the D gene is possibly TRBD1 (6 bases). This CDR3 has 14 amino acids. Germline V gene data show CDR1 as MDHEN and CDR2 as SYDVKM. CDR3 loop: CASSLLQGLQPQNF. The CDR3 DNA reads as TGTGCCAGCAGTTTATTACAGGGCCTTCAGCCCCAGAATTTT.

This clonotype was seen ten or more times. This chain joins TRBV29-1 and TRBJ2-3, with D unclear. The V end was cut by 4 bases, the J end by 2 bases, with 10 bases between. Germline lookup yields CDR1 SQVTM and CDR2 ANQGSEA. There are 13 residues in the CDR3. CDR3 residues: CSVGGRDTDTQYF. DNA of the CDR3: TGCAGCGTTGGTGGCCGAGACACAGATACGCAGTATTTT.

This clonotype was seen many times. The chain couples TRBV5-1 to TRBJ2-2; tentatively, D is TRBD1 (6 bases). Trimming cost V 1 base and J 6 bases, with 13 bases left between them. The CDR3 length is 15 residues. The germline V gene has CDR1 SGHRS and CDR2 YFSETQ. CDR3 nucleotides: TGCGCCAGCAGCTTGCACCAGGGGATCCCCGGGGAGCTGTTTTTT. Protein: CASSLHQGIPGELFF.

This clonotype was seen ten or more times. The chain is built from TRBV7-2 and TRBJ2-1; D not certain. Germline CDR1 and CDR2: SGHTA and FQGNSA. The CDR3 totals 13 residues. The V end was cut by 3 bases, the J end by 11 bases, with 14 bases between. CDR3 coding DNA: TGTGCCAGCAGCTTTATTGGGCCGACTCAGCAGTTCTTC. Its translation: CASSFIGPTQQFF.

This clonotype was seen repeatedly, ten times or more. The gene calls are TRBV20-1 and TRBJ1-5; 8 nucleotides agree with TRBD1. Losses at the gene ends were 6 bases for V and 2 bases for J; bases not matched to a gene: 6. The CDR3 runs to 14 residues. Germline V lookup: CDR1 DFQATT, CDR2 SNEGSKA (reference sequence). In nucleotides, the CDR3 is TGCAGTGCCCGGACAGGGAGCGGCAATCAGCCCCAGCATTTT. This codes for CSARTGSGNQPQHF.

This clonotype was seen ten or more times. This sequence joins TRBV7-2 and TRBJ2-2; D ambiguous. Germline-derived CDR1 and CDR2 are SGHTA and FQGNSA. V lost 4 bases to trimming and J lost 4 bases, with 16 bases between them. The CDR3 extends over 16 amino acids. The chain's CDR3 is CASSSPGGGLTGELFF. CDR3 in DNA: TGTGCCAGCAGCTCACCGGGCGGTGGGCTCACCGGGGAGCTGTTTTTT.

This clonotype was found many times. The genes are TRBV28 and TRBJ1-1; D is uncertain. Germline loops: CDR1 MDHEN, CDR2 SYDVKM. The CDR3 is 15 amino acids. The ends were cut back, 1 base at V and 1 base at J, with 10 bases in the middle. This CDR3 is CASSLSARSNTEAFF. The CDR3 nucleotides read TGTGCCAGCAGTTTATCTGCCAGATCGAACACTGAAGCTTTCTTT. Full variable domain (remainder filled in from reference TRBV28 and TRBJ1-1): DVKVTQSSRYLVKRTGEKVFLECVQDMDHENMFWYRQDPGLGLRLIYFSYDVKMKEKGDIPEGYSVSREKKERFSLILESASTNQTSMYLCASSLSARSNTEAFFGQGTRLTVV.

Ten or more counts support this clonotype. The gene calls are TRBV3-1 and TRBJ2-1; D gene ambiguous. CDR3 length equals 14 residues. Trimming stripped 0 bases from V and 8 bases from J, with 11 bases between. Germline lookup yields CDR1 LGHDT and CDR2 YNNKEL (reference sequence). The chain's CDR3 is CASSQDLGSDEQFF. Written as DNA, the CDR3 is TGTGCCAGCAGCCAAGATCTTGGCAGCGATGAGCAGTTCTTC.

In this sample, this clonotype turned up many times. The CDR3 protein is CASSVASRAPTDTQYF. In DNA form, the CDR3 reads TGTGCCAGCAGCGTAGCCAGCAGGGCTCCCACAGATACGCAGTATTTT. V and J are TRBV9 and TRBJ2-3; D might be TRBD1 (5 bases). The CDR3 is made up of 16 amino acids. V was cut by 0 bases and J by 2 bases, with 13 bases left in between. Per the germline V gene, CDR1 is SGDLS and CDR2 is YYNGEE.

This clonotype was seen repeatedly, ten times or more. The chain couples TRBV7-2 to TRBJ2-2, with D maybe TRBD1 (6 bases). The germline V gene has CDR1 SGHTA and CDR2 FQGNSA. CDR3 length equals 13 residues. The ends were cut back, 8 bases at V and 6 bases at J, with 13 bases in the middle. The CDR3 loop is CASSQGRAGELFF. CDR3 coding DNA: TGTGCCAGCTCACAGGGACGAGCCGGGGAGCTGTTTTTT. Full variable domain (missing parts from reference TRBV7-2 and TRBJ2-2): GAGVSQSPSNKVTEKGKDVELRCDPISGHTALYWYRQSLGQGLEFLIYFQGNSAPDKSGLPSDRFSAERTGGSVSTLTIQRTQQEDSAVYLCASSQGRAGELFFGEGSRLTVL.

This clonotype was observed many times. The rearrangement joins TRBV6-6 to TRBJ2-7; tentatively, D is TRBD1 (6 bases). Germline values: CDR1 MNHNY, CDR2 SVGAGI (reference sequence). Deletions cut 7 bases from V and 2 bases from J, with 12 bases between. This CDR3 is built from 13 residues. CDR3: CASTDRTAYEQYF. The CDR3, as DNA: TGTGCCAGCACCGACAGGACGGCCTACGAGCAGTACTTC.

This clonotype was detected many times. The genes are TRBV6-4 and TRBJ1-2; D possibly corresponds to TRBD1 (5 bases). The V end was cut by 0 bases, the J end by 8 bases, with 19 bases between. The germline gives CDR1 MRHNA, CDR2 SNTAGT. The CDR3 has 16 residues. The CDR3 nucleotides read TGTGCCAGCAGTGACTCCCCCGCTCGAGGGGAGAAGGGCTACACCTTC. It codes for CASSDSPARGEKGYTF.

This clonotype was counted ten times or more. V gene TRBV5-1 combines with J gene TRBJ1-2; D remains ambiguous. V shed 0 bases and J shed 6 bases, with 9 bases lying between them. Per the germline V gene, CDR1 is SGHRS and CDR2 is YFSETQ. This CDR3 region has 13 residues. The CDR3 coding sequence is TGCGCCAGCAGCTTGGGTACGGGAGATGGCTACACCTTC. Protein: CASSLGTGDGYTF.

This clonotype was counted many times. This rearrangement joins TRBV4-3 to TRBJ1-1, with TRBD1 matching over 7 bases. V dropped 0 bases and J dropped 4; count of bases not matched to a gene: 5. CDR1 is LGHNA and CDR2 is YSLEER in the germline V gene. This CDR3 has 15 residues. This chain's CDR3 is CASSQDWSGGTEAFF. The CDR3 bases are TGCGCCAGCAGCCAAGATTGGTCAGGGGGCACTGAAGCTTTCTTT.

Regarding this clonotype: A much larger clone is a single base away; this may be a read error. The chain carries TRBV27 and TRBJ2-3; D assignment may be TRBD1 or TRBD2 (6 bases each). The V gene lost 2 bases and the J gene lost 1 base, with 13 bases spanning the gap. The CDR3 consists of 16 residues. In germline, CDR1 is MNHEY, CDR2 SMNVEV (reference sequence). The CDR3 reads CASSLKGGKRTDTQYF. CDR3 bases: TGTGCCAGCAGTTTAAAGGGGGGAAAGCGCACAGATACGCAGTATTTT.

This clonotype was observed many times. This chain links TRBV5-8 with TRBJ2-2, with 10 positions matching TRBD2. Germline values: CDR1 SGHTS, CDR2 YDEGEE. The CDR3 consists of 18 residues. V shed 7 bases and J 1 base; nucleotides not matched to a gene: 13. The CDR3 DNA is TGTGCCAGCGATCTAGCGGGGGCTCTACTATTGAACACCGGGGAGCTGTTTTTT. It translates to CASDLAGALLLNTGELFF.

This clonotype was counted between two and nine times. The V call is TRBV20-1, the J call TRBJ2-2; 13 positions agree with TRBD2. V was pared by 2 bases and J by 4 bases, with 10 bases of the junction left unmatched. This CDR3 is 18 amino acids long. Germline V gene sequence: CDR1 DFQATT, CDR2 SNEGSKA (reference sequence). CDR3 DNA sequence: TGCAGTGCTAGAAATAGACTAGCGGGGGGTAGTGTCACCGGGGAGCTGTTTTTT. It yields the protein CSARNRLAGGSVTGELFF.

Ten or more counts support this clonotype. The chain recombines TRBV28 with TRBJ2-3, with 14 nucleotides matching TRBD2. Germline trimming cut 7 bases from V and 3 bases from J; bases unmatched to any gene: 12. Per the germline V gene, CDR1 is MDHEN and CDR2 is SYDVKM. The CDR3 consists of 18 residues. Here the CDR3 reads CASTPGGLAGVSTDTQYF. The DNA of the CDR3 is TGTGCCAGCACCCCGGGGGGACTAGCGGGAGTTAGTACAGATACGCAGTATTTT.

Many counts were recorded for this clonotype. This chain links TRBV20-1 with TRBJ1-6; the D is unclear. The CDR3 has 13 amino acids. The germline V and J ends were trimmed by 4 bases and 6 bases, with 10 bases remaining between them. Germline V gene sequence: CDR1 DFQATT, CDR2 SNEGSKA (reference sequence). The CDR3 DNA reads TGCAGTGCTACGGTTACGAGTAATTCACCCCTCCACTTT. It yields the protein CSATVTSNSPLHF.

This clonotype was found a few times. This could be a read error, since a much larger clone is one nucleotide away. This sequence joins TRBV5-1 and TRBJ1-2; D is unclear. The CDR3 covers 14 residues. The germline gives CDR1 SGHRS, CDR2 YFSETQ. V was cut by 4 bases and J by 1 base, with 11 bases left in between. CDR3 amino acids: CASSPRESNYGYTF. CDR3 nucleotides: TGCGCCAGCAGCCCCCGGGAAAGTAACTATGGCTACACCTTC.